The rows below give T cell receptor beta chains drawn from one sample of a study of blood T cell repertoires in COVID-19. Libraries were prepared by immunoSEQ multiplex PCR; TCRdb keeps only in-frame clonotypes and omits some of them. In the table there are 60,000 or so clones, around 89% of which are singletons. Sequencing was performed on peripheral blood. These receptors were collected from a human donor with active COVID-19. The donor label of this sample is uncertain. CDR3s include the opening cysteine and the closing phenylalanine or tryptophan. Each record gives: J gene, D gene, V gene, clone size, CDR3 protein. The D gene is left open where the match is weak. Expanded clones get a size class; other rows say once, few or many, or leave the size out.

>TRBJ2-5|TRBD1|TRBV7-2|-
CASSTDRGRSETQYF
>TRBJ2-7|TRBD1|TRBV27|-
CASRDSNFYEQYF
>TRBJ2-7|TRBD1|TRBV5-1|-
CASSSYRSTGVHEQYF
>TRBJ2-7|-|TRBV9|-
CASSVDPGHIYEQYF
>TRBJ1-2|-|TRBV4-3|-
CASSQAAGPNYGYAF
>TRBJ2-3|-|TRBV7-2|-
CASSLEGLAPTDTQYF
>TRBJ2-2|TRBD1|TRBV7-3|-
CASSLKWTGDTGELFF
>TRBJ2-7|TRBD2|TRBV10-3|-
CAISVRGGGDEQYF
>TRBJ1-5|-|TRBV15|-
CATSRDEGAGQPQHF
>TRBJ2-5|TRBD2|TRBV5-4|-
CASSLASGGLRETQYF
>TRBJ2-1|TRBD1|TRBV3-1/TRBV3-2|-
CASSHADRVLFF
>TRBJ1-6|-|TRBV5-5|-
CASSGGNLNSPLHF
>TRBJ2-7|TRBD1|TRBV19|-
CASREQGRNSYEQYF
>TRBJ2-7|-|TRBV11-2|-
CASSPRLDYEQYF
>TRBJ2-3|-|TRBV7-2|-
CASSLGLNTQYF
>TRBJ2-1|TRBD1|TRBV25-1|once
CASGDSRTYYNEQFF
>TRBJ2-7|-|TRBV6-2/TRBV6-3|-
CASSTPRGSYEQYF
>TRBJ2-7|TRBD2|TRBV3-1/TRBV3-2|-
CASSQDPSGHFSYEQYF
>TRBJ2-3|TRBD2|TRBV5-1|-
CASSQTGGSTDTQYF
>TRBJ2-7|-|TRBV27|-
CASSPIGASYEQYF
>TRBJ2-7|TRBD1|TRBV5-6|-
CASSGDRYEQYF
>TRBJ2-2|-|TRBV7-8|-
CASSDRDISSTGELFF
>TRBJ1-1|-|TRBV2|-
CASSVQPGQGRQNEAFF
>TRBJ2-3|-|TRBV7-9|-
CASSPPESPDTQYF
>TRBJ2-1|-|TRBV5-6|-
CASSIYNEQFF
>TRBJ1-4|-|TRBV6-5|-
CASSYGGGSNEKLFF
>TRBJ1-1|-|TRBV19|-
CASSILSGRSPEAFF
>TRBJ1-2|-|TRBV5-4|-
CASSVGGLLNYGYTF
>TRBJ2-1|TRBD2|TRBV7-6|-
CASLPLAGVGNEQFF
>TRBJ2-1|-|TRBV19|-
CASSTGTPNEQFF